These 30 T cell receptor beta chains were sequenced from one sample in a study of shared clonotypes between healthy human individuals. Profiling relied on immunoSEQ multiplex PCR, and the TCRdb table lists in-frame clones only, not all of them. The sample carries 2 million or so clones, about 95% recorded once. Naive-designated CD8 cells lacked CD45RO, were positively enriched for CCR7, and omitted terminally differentiated effector memory CD45RA+ cells. The specimen was naive CD8+ T cells sorted from blood. The receptors stem from a man younger than 35 in good health.

This clone appeared a single time. The chain joins TRBV2 to TRBJ2-7; 7 bases match TRBD1. The CDR3 consists of 13 residues. V shed 5 bases, J shed 6 bases, and the junction held 7 bases outside the gene matches. CDR1 and CDR2 (germline): SNHLY, FYNNEI. CDR3 sequence reads: CASSRGHRGEQYF. The CDR3 coding sequence is TGTGCCAGCAGTAGGGGGCACCGGGGCGAGCAGTACTTC.

This clone has only one observation. The rearrangement uses TRBV27 and TRBJ2-7; D gene uncertain. V was clipped by 8 bases and J by 6 bases, with 17 bases between them. The CDR3 totals 13 residues. Germline V CDR1 and CDR2: MNHEY, SMNVEV (reference sequence). This chain's CDR3 is CASGNRYLSEQYF. In DNA form, the CDR3 reads TGTGCCAGCGGTAATCGGTATCTTTCCGAGCAGTACTTC.

The CDR3 reads CASSKAGLAKGSGANVLTF. The CDR3 DNA follows: TGTGCCAGCAGCAAAGCGGGTTTAGCGAAAGGGTCTGGGGCCAACGTCCTGACTTTC. The chain carries TRBV21-1 and TRBJ2-6; the D call in the table, TRBD2, was not verified against the DNA. TRBV21-1 is designated a pseudogene. This CDR3 has 19 amino acids.

The rearrangement uses TRBV29-1 and TRBJ2-3; D is possibly TRBD1 (5 bases). The CDR3 sequence is 15 residues long. In germline, CDR1 is SQVTM, CDR2 ANQGSEA. The V gene lost 3 bases and the J gene lost 4 bases, with 17 bases spanning the gap. The CDR3 here is CSVDAGHLYADTQYF. Here the CDR3 DNA reads TGCAGCGTTGATGCTGGACACCTTTACGCAGATACGCAGTATTTT.

The gene calls are TRBV9 and TRBJ2-4; possibly TRBD1 for D (6 bases). Germline lookup yields CDR1 SGDLS and CDR2 YYNGEE. This CDR3 contains 15 residues. V lost 0 bases and J lost 5, with 12 bases in between. CDR3 protein: CASSVEGDTQNIQYF. CDR3 nucleotide sequence: TGTGCCAGCAGCGTAGAGGGGGACACCCAAAACATTCAGTACTTC.

The V gene is TRBV7-3, the J gene TRBJ2-2; D unclear. This CDR3 has 13 residues. The V gene's germline CDR1 is SGHTA and CDR2 FQGTGA. Trimming removed 7 bases at V and 7 bases at J, with 13 bases between. The CDR3 loop reads CASTNWADGELFF. CDR3 nucleotides: TGTGCCAGCACTAATTGGGCGGACGGGGAGCTGTTTTTT.

To note about this clone: Other DNA sequences in this specimen translate into the identical CDR3. The V gene is TRBV30, the J gene TRBJ2-7; 9 nucleotides line up with TRBD2. The trim removed 2 bases at V and 4 bases at J, leaving 6 bases unmatched. The V gene's germline CDR1 is GTSNPN and CDR2 SVGIG (reference sequence). The CDR3 length is 14 residues. This CDR3 is CAWSLAGGPYEQYF. The CDR3 DNA is TGTGCCTGGAGTCTCGCGGGAGGGCCTTACGAGCAGTACTTC.

Points on this clone: This same CDR3 is encoded by further DNA sequences in the sample. The chain joins TRBV18 to TRBJ2-1; D is perhaps TRBD2 (5 bases). Per germline, CDR1 KGHSH and CDR2 LQKENI. CDR3 size: 12 residues. The ends were cut back, 3 bases at V and 7 bases at J, with 7 bases in the middle. This chain's CDR3 is CASSPPGNEQFF. The CDR3 DNA follows: TGTGCCAGCTCACCTCCGGGGAATGAGCAGTTCTTC.

The chain employs TRBV28 and TRBJ2-7, with D possibly matching TRBD2 (5 bases). CDR1 is MDHEN, CDR2 SYDVKM, per germline. Trimming removed 7 bases at V and 5 bases at J, with 21 bases between. The length of the CDR3 is 15 residues. The CDR3 bases are TGTGCCAGCACCACGCTTATTTCGGGGTACGACGAGCAGTACTTC. Encoded protein: CASTTLISGYDEQYF.

This chain connects TRBV9 to TRBJ1-4; D gene unclear. Per the germline V gene, CDR1 is SGDLS and CDR2 is YYNGEE. The CDR3 loop spans 14 amino acids. Trimming stripped 3 bases from V and 7 bases from J, with 13 bases between. CDR3 in amino acids: CASSDGREGEKLFF. CDR3 nucleotide sequence: TGTGCCAGCAGCGATGGGAGGGAGGGTGAAAAACTGTTTTTT.

The chain recombines TRBV27 with TRBJ2-1; 13 bases align to TRBD2. V was clipped by 1 base and J by 5 bases; unmatched bases: 5. CDR3 length: 17 amino acids. The germline gives CDR1 MNHEY, CDR2 SMNVEV (reference sequence). The CDR3: CASSLLGLAGPDNEQFF. In nucleotides, the CDR3 is TGTGCCAGCAGTTTATTGGGACTAGCGGGACCCGACAATGAGCAGTTCTTC.

Of note for this clone: The sample has other DNA sequences that encode this CDR3 too. The chain combines TRBV7-9 with TRBJ2-5; no firm D call. Germline V gene data show CDR1 as SEHNR and CDR2 as FQNEAQ (reference sequence). Trimming pared 3 bases from V and 3 bases from J, leaving 5 bases between. The CDR3 spans 12 residues. The CDR3 sequence is CASSLGKETQYF. DNA of the CDR3: TGTGCCAGCAGCTTGGGAAAAGAGACCCAGTACTTC.

V gene TRBV4-3 combines with J gene TRBJ2-7; weak D call: TRBD2 (5 bases). This CDR3 is 14 amino acids long. V lost 3 bases to trimming and J lost 1 base, with 10 bases between them. Germline CDR1 reads LGHNA; CDR2 reads YSLEER. The chain's CDR3 is CASSHGLGSYEQYF. CDR3 DNA: TGCGCCAGCAGCCACGGACTGGGATCCTACGAGCAGTACTTC.

This chain connects TRBV27 to TRBJ2-5; D ambiguous. The CDR3 runs 13 residues. Germline-derived CDR1 and CDR2 are MNHEY and SMNVEV (reference sequence). V lost 3 bases to trimming and J lost 5 bases, with 10 bases between them. In DNA form, the CDR3 reads TGTGCCAGCAGTTTTTTACCCGTTGAGACCCAGTACTTC. Residues: CASSFLPVETQYF.

This chain connects TRBV5-1 to TRBJ2-1, with D possibly being TRBD2 (6 bases). Per the germline V gene, CDR1 is SGHRS and CDR2 is YFSETQ. Trimming removed 1 base from V and 7 bases from J, with 15 bases in between. The CDR3 totals 15 residues. The chain's CDR3 is CASSLSWGEGNEQFF. CDR3 bases: TGCGCCAGCAGCTTGTCTTGGGGGGAAGGGAATGAGCAGTTCTTC.

V is TRBV5-6 and J is TRBJ2-7, with D possibly matching TRBD2 (6 bases). The germline V gene encodes CDR1 SGHDT and CDR2 YYEEEE. The CDR3 length is 14 residues. V gave up 1 base and J gave up 5 bases, with 13 bases separating them. CDR3: CASSLFLALDEQYF. DNA of the CDR3: TGTGCCAGCAGCTTGTTCCTAGCGTTAGACGAGCAGTACTTC. Complete variable domain (other parts from reference TRBV5-6 and TRBJ2-7): DAGVTQSPTHLIKTRGQQVTLRCSPKSGHDTVSWYQQALGQGPQFIFQYYEEEERQRGNFPDRFSGHQFPNYSSELNVNALLLGDSALYLCASSLFLALDEQYFGPGTRLTVT.

This chain links TRBV4-1 with TRBJ2-1; 9 positions agree with TRBD2. The CDR3 has 15 residues. Losses at the gene ends were 2 bases for V and 8 bases for J; bases not matched to a gene: 7. The V gene's germline CDR1 is MGHRA and CDR2 YSYEKL. The CDR3 loop reads CASSQLAGTSHEQFF. CDR3 bases: TGCGCCAGCAGCCAACTTGCCGGGACTAGCCATGAGCAGTTCTTC.

V gene TRBV27 combines with J gene TRBJ2-1; tentative D call: TRBD1 (5 bases). The germline gives CDR1 MNHEY, CDR2 SMNVEV (reference sequence). Trimming removed 1 base at V and 2 bases at J, with 9 bases between. The CDR3 has 15 residues. The DNA for the CDR3 is TGTGCCAGCAGTTTATACCAGGGCGCCTACAATGAGCAGTTCTTC. Its translation is CASSLYQGAYNEQFF.

V is TRBV21-1 and J is TRBJ2-3; the table's D gene call, TRBD2, was not cross checked with the DNA. TRBV21-1 is labeled a pseudogene. The CDR3 has 16 amino acids. CDR3 nucleotide sequence: TGTGCCAGCAGCAATTTCGTCTTTCTTCGCACAGATACGCAGTATTTT. Protein product: CASSNFVFLRTDTQYF.

The V call is TRBV5-6, the J call TRBJ2-1; a possible D gene is TRBD2 (5 bases). Germline V gene data show CDR1 as SGHDT and CDR2 as YYEEEE. CDR3 length: 15 residues. V was pared by 1 base and J by 6 bases, with 14 bases between. The CDR3 is CASSLSLAPLNEQFF. The CDR3 nucleotides read TGTGCCAGCAGCTTGAGTCTAGCCCCCCTCAATGAGCAGTTCTTC.

CDR3 DNA: TGTGCCAGTAGTATAGAGGCCGGGTGGGCCACTGAAGCTTTCTTT. It is translated as CASSIEAGWATEAFF. V gene TRBV19 combines with J gene TRBJ1-1, with unresolved D. Germline V gene lookup returns CDR1 LNHDA and CDR2 SQIVND (reference sequence). The V end lost 0 bases, the J end lost 4 bases, and 12 bases lay between the germline ends. The CDR3 contains 15 residues.

The chain links TRBV5-1 to TRBJ2-7; D gene unclear. The CDR3 consists of 14 residues. CDR1 SGHRS and CDR2 YFSETQ come from the germline V gene. V lost 0 bases and J lost 3, with 10 bases in between. This chain's CDR3 is CASSLAAGDYEQYF. The CDR3 DNA sequence: TGCGCCAGCAGCTTGGCCGCCGGAGACTACGAGCAGTACTTC.

The CDR3 DNA follows: TGTGCCAGCAGCTTAGGGGAGTCAACAGATACGCAGTATTTT. This gives the protein CASSLGESTDTQYF. This rearrangement joins TRBV7-3 to TRBJ2-3, with D possibly matching TRBD2 (5 bases). The CDR3 runs 14 residues. V was pared by 2 bases and J by 3 bases, with 9 bases between. In germline, CDR1 is SGHTA, CDR2 FQGTGA.

Concerning this clone itself: This specimen includes other DNA sequences encoding the same CDR3. This chain connects TRBV6-5 to TRBJ1-5, with 8 bases matching TRBD1. Germline V CDR1 and CDR2: MNHEY, SVGAGI. This CDR3 region has 14 residues. The V gene end was trimmed by 6 bases and the J gene end by 7 bases; junction bases not matched to a gene: 8. The CDR3 loop is CASSPGQGGQPQHF. The CDR3 nucleotides are TGTGCCAGCAGCCCAGGACAGGGAGGGCAGCCCCAGCATTTT.

A note on this clone: This CDR3 is also generated by other DNA sequences in the sample. The rearrangement joins TRBV27 to TRBJ1-1; D ambiguous. Germline-derived CDR1 and CDR2 are MNHEY and SMNVEV (reference sequence). The CDR3 has 13 amino acids. Trimming cost V 2 bases and J 4 bases, with 8 bases left between them. The CDR3 nucleotides are TGTGCCAGCAGTTTAATAGGTGGCACTGAAGCTTTCTTT. Protein product: CASSLIGGTEAFF.

Only a few counts were recorded for this clone. The gene calls are TRBV25-1 and TRBJ1-4; tentatively, D is TRBD1 (6 bases). The germline gives CDR1 MGHDK, CDR2 SYGVNS. This CDR3 region has 13 residues. Trimming shortened V by 7 bases and J by 7 bases, and 13 bases separated the two germline ends. CDR3 residues: CASKAGASEKLFF. The CDR3 nucleotides are TGTGCCAGCAAGGCGGGGGCGAGTGAAAAACTGTTTTTT.

The genes are TRBV6-5 and TRBJ1-1; D perhaps matches TRBD1 (6 bases). The CDR3 contains 15 residues. Germline CDR1 is MNHEY and CDR2 is SVGAGI. Trimming took off 0 bases at V and 1 base at J, with 9 bases between the two ends. DNA of the CDR3: TGTGCCAGCAGTTACTCGGACAGCGAGAACACTGAAGCTTTCTTT. It translates to CASSYSDSENTEAFF.

This clone was detected once. The chain is built from TRBV7-9 and TRBJ2-5, with D perhaps matching TRBD1 (6 bases). The length of the CDR3 is 17 residues. Per the germline V gene, CDR1 is SEHNR and CDR2 is FQNEAQ (reference sequence). V lost 3 bases and J lost 5, with 22 bases in between. In nucleotides, the CDR3 is TGTGCCAGCAGCTTTCATTTCGGCAGGGGAATTGAGGAGACCCAGTACTTC. Translated: CASSFHFGRGIEETQYF.

The chain links TRBV5-1 to TRBJ2-1; 10 bases map to TRBD2. Germline trimming cut 4 bases from V and 2 bases from J; bases unmatched to any gene: 9. The CDR3 runs 17 residues. Germline loops: CDR1 SGHRS, CDR2 YFSETQ. Here the CDR3 DNA reads TGCGCCAGCAGCACTGCCTTTAGCGGGAGGCCCTACAATGAGCAGTTCTTC. As protein: CASSTAFSGRPYNEQFF.

This rearrangement joins TRBV21-1 to TRBJ2-7; no check of the table's D call, TRBD2, against the DNA was made. TRBV21-1 has pseudogene status. CDR3 size: 15 residues. CDR3 sequence: CASSKRLGGPYEQYF. In nucleotides, the CDR3 is TGTGCCAGCAGCAAGCGGCTCGGAGGTCCCTACGAGCAGTACTTC.